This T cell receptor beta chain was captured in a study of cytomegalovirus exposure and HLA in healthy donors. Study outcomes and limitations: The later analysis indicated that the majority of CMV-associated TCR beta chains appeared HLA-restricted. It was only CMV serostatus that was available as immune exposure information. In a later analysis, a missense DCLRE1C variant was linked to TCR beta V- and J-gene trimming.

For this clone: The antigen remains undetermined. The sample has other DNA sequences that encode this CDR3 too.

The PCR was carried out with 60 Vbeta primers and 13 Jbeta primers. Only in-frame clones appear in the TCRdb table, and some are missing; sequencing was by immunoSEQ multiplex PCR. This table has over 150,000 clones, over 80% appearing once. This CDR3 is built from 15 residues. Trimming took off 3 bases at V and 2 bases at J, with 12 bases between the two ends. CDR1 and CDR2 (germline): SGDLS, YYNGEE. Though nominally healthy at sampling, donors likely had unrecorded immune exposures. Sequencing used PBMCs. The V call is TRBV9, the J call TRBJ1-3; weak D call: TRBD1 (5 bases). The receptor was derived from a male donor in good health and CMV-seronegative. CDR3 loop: CASSGGQGTGNTIYF. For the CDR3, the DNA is TGTGCCAGCAGCGGGGGTCAGGGAACTGGAAACACCATATATTTT.